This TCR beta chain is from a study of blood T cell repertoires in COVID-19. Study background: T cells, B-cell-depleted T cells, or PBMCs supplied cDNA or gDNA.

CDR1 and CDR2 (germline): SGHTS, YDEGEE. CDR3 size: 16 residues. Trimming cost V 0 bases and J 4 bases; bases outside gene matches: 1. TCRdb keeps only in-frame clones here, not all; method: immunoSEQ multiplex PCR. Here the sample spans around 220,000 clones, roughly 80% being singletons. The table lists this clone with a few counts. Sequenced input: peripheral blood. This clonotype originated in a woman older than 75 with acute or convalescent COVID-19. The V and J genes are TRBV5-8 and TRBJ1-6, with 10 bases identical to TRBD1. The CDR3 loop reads CASSLGTGGYNSPLHF. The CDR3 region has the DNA TGTGCCAGCAGCTTGGGGACAGGGGGATATAATTCACCCCTCCACTTT.